This T cell receptor (beta chain) was identified in a study of blood T cell repertoires in COVID-19. Study-wide background: Samples came from the United States, Italy and Spain, spanning acute and convalescent COVID-19. In each case, the material was cDNA or gDNA derived from T cells, B-cell-depleted T cells, or PBMCs.

This CDR3 has 15 residues. The V gene's germline CDR1 is MNHEY and CDR2 SVGAGI. The V end lost 6 bases, the J end lost 9 bases, and 18 bases lay between the germline ends. As originally analysed: Scientists estimated how many nucleated cells there were by amplifying reference gene primers. Assay: immunoSEQ multiplex PCR; the TCRdb copy retains only in-frame clones and omits some. The V and J calls and clone size are taken from that table; D and trimming were inferred from the DNA. This table holds about 34,000 clones, about 92% found once. This receptor was taken from a man older than 75 with acute or convalescent COVID-19. This rearrangement joins TRBV6-5 to TRBJ1-6; perhaps TRBD1 as D (5 bases). The sequencing input was peripheral blood. CDR3 in DNA: TGTGCCAGCAGCTCGGGGGACGGCTTACTTTCACCCCTCCACTTT. Translated: CASSSGDGLLSPLHF.